This TCR beta chain emerged from a study of T cells after posttransplantation cyclophosphamide. With 3 bases removed from V and 4 bases from J, the gap between germline ends came to 12 bases. In germline, CDR1 is SGHNT, CDR2 YENEEA. This CDR3 has 15 residues. Measured with immunoSEQ multiplex PCR; TCRdb has only the in-frame clones, and not every one. This sample shows 30,000 to 35,000 clones and no singletons; about 7% rests with the ten largest. The chain uses TRBV11-3 and TRBJ2-2; no reliable D call. The sequence came from a woman in her 50s in good health and a related stem cell transplant donor. The sequencing sample was made of PBMCs. This chain's CDR3 is CASSFSSYGTGELFF. For the CDR3, the DNA is TGTGCCAGCAGCTTTTCCTCGTACGGCACCGGGGAGCTGTTTTTT.